The 27 T cell receptor beta chains reported below all come from one sample, sequenced in a study of radiotherapy plus CTLA-4 blockade in lung cancer. Method: immunoSEQ multiplex PCR; TCRdb's copy keeps in-frame clones and lacks some. The sample has under 90,000 clones, 60% to 80% seen once. The specimen comprised peripheral blood, sampled from a patient treated with radiotherapy plus ipilimumab. These receptors all come from a human donor with non-small cell lung cancer that progressed on radiotherapy plus ipilimumab.

The V gene is TRBV7-2, the J gene TRBJ1-1, with no clear D. The CDR3 covers 12 residues. The V gene lost 2 bases and the J gene lost 3 bases, with 4 bases spanning the gap. Germline CDR1 and CDR2: SGHTA and FQGNSA. The chain's CDR3 is CASSLTDTEAFF. In DNA, the CDR3 is TGTGCCAGCAGCTTAACGGACACTGAAGCTTTCTTT. Based on the CDR3 plus reference TRBV7-2 and TRBJ1-1, the full variable domain is GAGVSQSPSNKVTEKGKDVELRCDPISGHTALYWYRQSLGQGLEFLIYFQGNSAPDKSGLPSDRFSAERTGGSVSTLTIQRTQQEDSAVYLCASSLTDTEAFFGQGTRLTVV.

This clone has a handful of counts. The V gene is TRBV10-3, the J gene TRBJ2-2; possibly TRBD1 or TRBD2 for D (5 bases each). V lost 4 bases and J 0 bases, leaving 9 bases between the germline ends. Germline V gene data show CDR1 as ENHRY and CDR2 as SYGVKD. The CDR3 length is 15 residues. This CDR3 is CAISAQGPNTGELFF. The CDR3 bases are TGTGCCATCAGTGCCCAGGGACCGAACACCGGGGAGCTGTTTTTT.

This rearrangement joins TRBV6-1 to TRBJ1-4; D not certain. V was cut by 4 bases and J by 0 bases, with 6 bases left in between. CDR1 MNHNS and CDR2 SASEGT come from the germline V gene. This CDR3 contains 14 residues. CDR3 sequence: CASSGETTNEKLFF. Written as DNA, the CDR3 is TGTGCCAGCAGTGGCGAGACAACTAATGAAAAACTGTTTTTT.

V usage is TRBV29-1 and J usage is TRBJ2-5; 8 bases are shared with TRBD1. The CDR3 consists of 14 residues. CDR1 SQVTM and CDR2 ANQGSEA come from the germline V gene. Trimming at V came to 8 bases and at J to 5 bases, leaving 13 bases not matched to a gene. CDR3 residues: CSIIDGTGPETQYF. CDR3 DNA sequence: TGCAGCATCATCGACGGGACAGGACCCGAGACCCAGTACTTC.

V and J are TRBV11-2 and TRBJ2-7; no definite D call. Germline loops: CDR1 SGHAT, CDR2 FQNNGV. Between the trimmed V and J ends, which lost 1 base and 0 bases, there was a span of 4 bases. The CDR3 has 13 amino acids. This CDR3 is CASSLGYSYEQYF. The CDR3, as DNA: TGTGCCAGCAGCTTAGGCTACTCCTACGAGCAGTACTTC.

V is TRBV2 and J is TRBJ2-2, with TRBD1 matching 9 bases. CDR1 and CDR2 (germline): SNHLY, FYNNEI. The CDR3 runs to 15 residues. V lost 8 bases to trimming and J lost 3 bases; unmatched junction nucleotides: 7. CDR3 in amino acids: CASCPRTGDTGELFF. The CDR3 DNA reads TGTGCCAGCTGCCCGCGGACAGGGGACACCGGGGAGCTGTTTTTT.

V and J are TRBV10-1 and TRBJ2-1; 8 bases align to TRBD1. The trim removed 10 bases at V and 2 bases at J, leaving 37 bases unmatched. Germline V gene sequence: CDR1 WNHNN, CDR2 SYGVQD (reference sequence). The CDR3 consists of 24 residues. In nucleotides, the CDR3 is TGCGCCACCCCGTGCATTTTCGGTAAAAGGACAGGGACGCACCCACTCCCTCCCTACAATGAGCAGTTCTTC. Translation: CATPCIFGKRTGTHPLPPYNEQFF.

This chain uses TRBV5-4 with TRBJ1-2; no clear D gene. This CDR3 is 13 amino acids long. Germline V gives CDR1 SGHNT, CDR2 YYREEE (reference sequence). Trimming cost V 4 bases and J 5 bases, with 12 bases left between them. CDR3 in DNA: TGTGCCAGCAGCCGCCGGCGGGAGTATGGCTACACCTTC. This encodes CASSRRREYGYTF.

V gene TRBV9 combines with J gene TRBJ1-1, with D perhaps matching TRBD1 (6 bases). The CDR3 is 14 residues long. Trimming took off 2 bases at V and 0 bases at J, with 8 bases between the two ends. Germline values: CDR1 SGDLS, CDR2 YYNGEE. CDR3 residues: CASSVGTLNTEAFF. CDR3 coding DNA: TGTGCCAGCAGCGTGGGGACACTGAACACTGAAGCTTTCTTT. Using reference TRBV9 and TRBJ1-1 for the parts outside the CDR3, the full variable domain is DSGVTQTPKHLITATGQRVTLRCSPRSGDLSVYWYQQSLDQGLQFLIQYYNGEERAKGNILERFSAQQFPDLHSELNLSSLELGDSALYFCASSVGTLNTEAFFGQGTRLTVV.

This chain uses TRBV5-6 with TRBJ1-1; a possible D gene is TRBD1 (5 bases). Germline values: CDR1 SGHDT, CDR2 YYEEEE. V lost 0 bases and J 7 bases, leaving 10 bases between the germline ends. This CDR3 has 13 amino acids. The CDR3 DNA reads TGTGCCAGCAGCTTGGTTGGGGCCCTTGAAGCTTTCTTT. Amino acid sequence: CASSLVGALEAFF.

This clone showed up just a few times. The J gene is TRBJ2-7, the V gene TRBV5-1; no definite D call. V was shortened by 0 bases and J by 7 bases, with 11 bases between the two germline ends. This CDR3 is 13 amino acids long. CDR1 and CDR2 from the germline V gene are SGHRS and YFSETQ. The CDR3: CASSLEAGREQYF. In nucleotides, the CDR3 is TGCGCCAGCAGCTTGGAAGCTGGGCGAGAGCAGTACTTC.

This clone was picked up a small number of times. The V call is TRBV7-9, the J call TRBJ2-2, with D unresolved. The CDR3 totals 12 residues. The V gene's germline CDR1 is SEHNR and CDR2 FQNEAQ (reference sequence). The V and J ends lost 5 bases and 7 bases respectively, with 8 bases between them. The CDR3 DNA is TGTGCCAGCAGCGGGGTTGTCGGGGAGCTGTTTTTT. This sequence encodes CASSGVVGELFF.

The chain uses TRBV6-1 and TRBJ1-2; a weak D match, TRBD1 (6 bases). V dropped 2 bases and J dropped 4 bases, with 14 bases sitting between them. CDR1 and CDR2 (germline): MNHNS, SASEGT. The CDR3 is made up of 15 amino acids. The CDR3 DNA reads as TGTGCCAGCAGTGAAAAACAGGGTCTCACCTATGGCTACACCTTC. Residues: CASSEKQGLTYGYTF.

A few counts support this clone. V is TRBV6-5 and J is TRBJ2-1; TRBD2 matches 10 bases. This CDR3 is built from 14 residues. V was clipped by 5 bases and J by 2 bases; unmatched bases: 0. Germline CDR1 MNHEY, CDR2 SVGAGI. For the CDR3, the DNA is TGTGCCAGCAGTAGCGGGGGGGCCTACAATGAGCAGTTCTTC. Translated: CASSSGGAYNEQFF.

V gene TRBV6-5 combines with J gene TRBJ2-5, with a tentative D call TRBD1 (5 bases). Trimming shortened V by 7 bases and J by 6 bases, and 21 bases separated the two germline ends. The length of the CDR3 is 15 residues. From germline, CDR1 is MNHEY and CDR2 SVGAGI. Here the CDR3 DNA reads TGTGCCAGCACCCTCGACCTCCGCAGGGAAAAGACCCAGTACTTC. It is translated as CASTLDLRREKTQYF.

The V call is TRBV28, the J call TRBJ1-3; 12 bases match TRBD1. From germline, CDR1 is MDHEN and CDR2 SYDVKM. This CDR3 comprises 16 residues. With V trimmed by 6 bases and J by 8 bases, 11 bases remained unmatched. CDR3 in DNA: TGTGCCAGCAGGGATTCTCCGGGACAGGGGGCTTACACCATATATTTT. Protein: CASRDSPGQGAYTIYF.

DNA of the CDR3: TGCGCCAGCAGCCAAGACCCCGGGGGGGCTGGCTACGAGCAGTACTTC. Its translation is CASSQDPGGAGYEQYF. V is TRBV4-1 and J is TRBJ2-7, with 8 bases lining up with TRBD2. Trimming at V came to 0 bases and at J to 3 bases, leaving 7 bases not matched to a gene. In germline, CDR1 is MGHRA, CDR2 YSYEKL. The CDR3 is 16 amino acids.

The chain combines TRBV5-4 with TRBJ2-5, with 8 bases that match TRBD2. The CDR3 loop spans 15 amino acids. The germline gives CDR1 SGHNT, CDR2 YYREEE (reference sequence). V lost 4 bases and J lost 0; bases outside the gene matches: 5. The CDR3 DNA reads TGTGCCAGCAGCGATGGCGGGGGGTACCAAGAGACCCAGTACTTC. This encodes CASSDGGGYQETQYF.

This rearrangement joins TRBV2 to TRBJ2-3, with 9 nucleotides matching TRBD1. V dropped 5 bases and J dropped 3; count of bases not matched to a gene: 9. Germline assignment: CDR1 SNHLY and CDR2 FYNNEI. The CDR3 sequence is 16 residues long. CDR3 sequence: CASSLFGQGITDTQYF. The CDR3 region has the DNA TGTGCCAGCAGTTTATTTGGACAGGGGATAACAGATACGCAGTATTTT.

This chain uses TRBV19 with TRBJ2-7; D remains unclear. Per the germline V gene, CDR1 is LNHDA and CDR2 is SQIVND (reference sequence). The length of the CDR3 is 15 residues. Trimming stripped 7 bases from V and 0 bases from J, with 16 bases between. CDR3 residues: CASTPSAGLSYEQYF. CDR3 bases: TGTGCCAGTACCCCCTCGGCAGGCCTCTCCTACGAGCAGTACTTC.

Turning to this clone: This specimen includes other DNA sequences encoding the same CDR3. The rearrangement joins TRBV7-3 to TRBJ2-3; 12 nucleotides line up with TRBD2. This CDR3 spans 16 amino acids. Germline CDR1 is SGHTA and CDR2 is FQGTGA. The junction had 1 base not matched to a gene; V was cut back by 3 bases and J by 0 bases. CDR3: CASSFGTSGSTDTQYF. The DNA for the CDR3 is TGTGCCAGCAGCTTCGGGACTAGCGGGAGCACAGATACGCAGTATTTT.

J is TRBJ1-2 and V is TRBV27; 9 nucleotides match TRBD1. Germline V lookup: CDR1 MNHEY, CDR2 SMNVEV (reference sequence). J was trimmed by 0 bases and V by 4 bases; bases with no gene match: 9. This CDR3 is built from 17 residues. CDR3 bases: TGTGCCAGCAGTTCCTCGGGACAGGGAATTACTAACTATGGCTACACCTTC. Residues: CASSSSGQGITNYGYTF.

This chain connects TRBV6-5 to TRBJ2-6; D uncertain. Trimming removed 6 bases at V and 2 bases at J, with 8 bases between. The CDR3 loop spans 14 amino acids. Germline loops: CDR1 MNHEY, CDR2 SVGAGI. The CDR3 sequence: CASRLDPGANVLTF. The DNA of the CDR3 is TGTGCCAGCAGGCTTGACCCTGGGGCCAACGTCCTGACTTTC.

The chain links TRBV4-2 to TRBJ1-3; D is ambiguous. The germline V gene encodes CDR1 LGHNA and CDR2 YNFKEQ. This CDR3 contains 14 residues. The ends were cut back, 4 bases at V and 0 bases at J, with 7 bases in the middle. Here the CDR3 reads CASSPLLSGNTIYF. CDR3 nucleotide sequence: TGTGCCAGCAGCCCCCTACTCTCTGGAAACACCATATATTTT.

CDR3 sequence (DNA): TGTGCCAGTAGGGACGGTGATACGCAGTATTTT. The encoded protein is CASRDGDTQYF. V is TRBV19 and J is TRBJ2-3; unclear D gene. This CDR3 contains 11 residues. CDR1 is LNHDA and CDR2 is SQIVND in the germline V gene (reference sequence). V lost 6 bases, J lost 6 bases, and 7 bases lay in between.

The J gene is TRBJ1-4, the V gene TRBV19, with a tentative D call TRBD1 (5 bases). The V end was cut by 5 bases, the J end by 5 bases, with 15 bases between. Germline loops: CDR1 LNHDA, CDR2 SQIVND (reference sequence). CDR3 length: 15 amino acids. The CDR3 spells CASSPLEGRNEKLFF. The CDR3 nucleotides read TGTGCCAGTAGTCCCTTAGAGGGACGGAATGAAAAACTGTTTTTT.

This clone was detected a few times. The chain joins TRBV28 to TRBJ1-2; 8 nucleotides match TRBD1. This CDR3 is 13 amino acids long. J was trimmed by 6 bases and V by 6 bases; bases with no gene match: 6. Germline assignment: CDR1 MDHEN and CDR2 SYDVKM. The CDR3 reads CASRPGQVHGYTF. The CDR3 region has the DNA TGTGCCAGCAGGCCGGGACAGGTTCATGGCTACACCTTC.